This T cell receptor (beta chain) was captured by sequencing in a study of T cell responses to AZD1222 COVID-19 vaccine. CDR1 and CDR2 (germline): SGHVS, FNYEAQ. V lost 2 bases, J lost 2 bases, and 13 bases lay in between. The CDR3 is 15 amino acids. Regarding the study as a whole: The peak T cell response came first, and repertoires were sampled only after it.

Method: immunoSEQ multiplex PCR; TCRdb's copy keeps in-frame clones and lacks some. The sample holds more than 75,000 clones, roughly nine tenths seen once. With regard to this clone: Its target is not known.

This receptor was identified in an adult in good health. The chain joins TRBV7-6 to TRBJ2-7, with D possibly TRBD2 on 5 matching bases. The specimen was peripheral blood, collected on day 0 of AZD1222 vaccination. In nucleotides, the CDR3 is TGTGCCAGCAGCTTAACCGGGGTACCCCCCTACGAGCAGTACTTC. This sequence encodes CASSLTGVPPYEQYF.